A single sample gave rise to the 27 T cell receptor beta chains below, sequenced in a study of CXCR3-negative and CXCR3-positive naive CD8 T cells. In preparing the TRB cDNA libraries, 5' RACE with UMI labels was used. From the 5' RACE reads, TCRdb lists one entry per CDR3 protein and no DNA. With about 24,000 distinct CDR3 sequences in the sample, the ten largest clones hold roughly 4%. Sequencing used naive CXCR3- CD8+ T cells from blood. The subset: CD45RO-CCR7+CD27+CD95- naive CD8+ T cells lacking CXCR3 (TNR3-). The receptors here all came from a human donor in good health. Some clones in this sample may be carry-over from other donors' samples.

The rearrangement links TRBV7-6 to TRBJ2-7; TCRdb lists TRBD2, though no DNA is available to test this call. The germline V gene has CDR1 SGHVS and CDR2 FNYEAQ. CDR3 length: 17 amino acids. CDR3 amino acids: CASSLAPPLAGVYEQYF.

The J gene is TRBJ2-7, the V gene TRBV29-1; TCRdb lists TRBD1, though no DNA is available to test this call. This CDR3 has 15 amino acids. Germline V gene data show CDR1 as SQVTM and CDR2 as ANQGSEA. The CDR3 sequence: CSVMGGTEDFYEQYF.

The J gene is TRBJ1-1, the V gene TRBV20-1. Germline loops: CDR1 DFQATT, CDR2 SNEGSKA (reference sequence). This CDR3 spans 12 amino acids. The CDR3 sequence is CSARPRDTEAFF.

The J gene is TRBJ2-3, the V gene TRBV4-3. This CDR3 has 15 residues. Germline V gene data show CDR1 as LGHNA and CDR2 as YSLEER. CDR3 protein: CASSQENRETDTQYF.

The chain recombines TRBV6-2 or TRBV6-3 with TRBJ2-7. Per germline, CDR1 MNHEY and CDR2 SVGEGT. There are 15 residues in the CDR3. CDR3 sequence: CASSPRGTDLFGGYF.

The chain links TRBV7-9 to TRBJ1-1; the D gene TCRdb calls, TRBD1, cannot be checked with no DNA. CDR1 SEHNR and CDR2 FQNEAQ come from the germline V gene (reference sequence). CDR3 length: 16 residues. The CDR3: CASSPRTGGVSTEAFF.

The V and J genes are TRBV28 and TRBJ2-7; the D call of TRBD1 rests on TCRdb alone, since no DNA is present to check it. The CDR3 sequence is 15 residues long. Germline lookup yields CDR1 MDHEN and CDR2 SYDVKM. CDR3 region: CASSERRDSSYEQYF.

The gene calls are TRBV11-2 and TRBJ2-7; TCRdb reports TRBD2, a call that lacks DNA to check it against. CDR1 and CDR2 (germline): SGHAT, FQNNGV. The CDR3 has 15 amino acids. CDR3 sequence reads: CASSPGGAGSYEQYF.

The rearrangement joins TRBV29-1 to TRBJ2-5; absent DNA, TCRdb's TRBD1 call cannot be checked. CDR1 is SQVTM and CDR2 is ANQGSEA in the germline V gene. CDR3 length equals 13 residues. CDR3 sequence reads: CSVVPLALETQYF.

The chain combines TRBV28 with TRBJ2-3; TCRdb gives TRBD2 as the D gene, but with no DNA this cannot be confirmed. The CDR3 runs to 14 residues. Germline CDR1 and CDR2: MDHEN and SYDVKM. The CDR3: CASTSRGSTDTQYF.

The chain has TRBV5-4 and TRBJ2-1; the TCRdb D gene call, TRBD2, has no DNA to confirm it. This CDR3 is built from 14 residues. The V gene's germline CDR1 is SGHNT and CDR2 YYREEE (reference sequence). CDR3 region: CAWTSGSSYNEEFF.

The chain uses TRBV29-1 and TRBJ2-7. The CDR3 runs to 16 residues. Germline CDR1 reads SQVTM; CDR2 reads ANQGSEA. The CDR3 region is CSVEGVDLLDPRGQYF.

V and J are TRBV12-3 or TRBV12-4 and TRBJ1-1; the D call from TCRdb, TRBD1, cannot be confirmed without DNA. This CDR3 spans 11 amino acids. The CDR3 sequence: CASSWDSTAFF.

The chain employs TRBV2 and TRBJ2-7; TCRdb calls TRBD2, which cannot be checked without DNA. Germline V gene data show CDR1 as SNHLY and CDR2 as FYNNEI. The CDR3 extends over 15 amino acids. The CDR3 sequence: CASSELAGSSYEQYF. Full variable domain (missing parts from reference TRBV2 and TRBJ2-7): EPEVTQTPSHQVTQMGQEVILRCVPISNHLYFYWYRQILGQKVEFLVSFYNNEISEKSEIFDDQFSVERPDGSNFTLKIRSTKLEDSAMYFCASSELAGSSYEQYFGPGTRLTVT.

The rearrangement links TRBV7-8 to TRBJ2-1. Germline-derived CDR1 and CDR2 are SGHVS and FQNEAQ. This CDR3 has 12 amino acids. The CDR3 region is CASIEAYNEQFF.

The chain's CDR3 is CASSQEGPLRRGETQYF. The J gene is TRBJ2-5, the V gene TRBV14; TCRdb indicates TRBD2, and absent DNA this call remains unverified. Germline assignment: CDR1 SGHDN and CDR2 FVKESK. CDR3 size: 17 residues.

V is TRBV15 and J is TRBJ1-1; without DNA, the TCRdb call of TRBD1 cannot be checked. CDR3 size: 18 residues. Germline values: CDR1 LNHNV, CDR2 YYDKDF (reference sequence). CDR3: CATSRTKSPTGGGARAFF.

The rearrangement joins TRBV7-9 to TRBJ1-2; TCRdb's assignment of TRBD1 cannot be checked, as there is no DNA. The CDR3 runs 15 residues. Germline CDR1 reads SEHNR; CDR2 reads FQNEAQ (reference sequence). The chain's CDR3 is CASSPPGGVIYGYTF.

The rearrangement links TRBV15 to TRBJ2-7; TCRdb picks TRBD2, but there is no DNA to check that call. Per germline, CDR1 LNHNV and CDR2 YYDKDF (reference sequence). CDR3 length: 15 residues. The CDR3 loop reads CATSSASGGTYEQYF.

V and J are TRBV6-2 or TRBV6-3 and TRBJ2-3. Per the germline V gene, CDR1 is MNHEY and CDR2 is SVGEGT. This CDR3 spans 18 amino acids. The CDR3 is CASSYFLIPMQSTDTQYF.

The V and J genes are TRBV6-2 or TRBV6-3 and TRBJ2-3. The germline CDR1 and CDR2 sequences are MNHEY and SVGEGT. CDR3 size: 16 residues. CDR3 residues: CASNSLSKFSTDTQYF.

CDR3: CASSQQGDVYGYTF. V usage is TRBV14 and J usage is TRBJ1-2; checking the TCRdb D call of TRBD1 is not possible without DNA. Germline CDR1 is SGHDN and CDR2 is FVKESK. The CDR3 consists of 14 residues.

The V gene is TRBV6-2 or TRBV6-3, the J gene TRBJ2-7; TCRdb lists TRBD2, though no DNA is available to test this call. CDR1 and CDR2 (germline): MNHEY, SVGEGT. The CDR3 is 14 amino acids. The CDR3 sequence: CATNLLGISYEQYF.

This chain's CDR3 is CASSSLGLRPPASSDNEQFF. The chain couples TRBV6-5 to TRBJ2-1; the TRBD2 assignment by TCRdb is unverifiable without DNA. The CDR3 has 20 residues. Germline V CDR1 and CDR2: MNHEY, SVGAGI.

The CDR3 here is CASSVGNLNTEAFF. V usage is TRBV9 and J usage is TRBJ1-1; the TCRdb D gene call, TRBD1, has no DNA to confirm it. The CDR3 is made up of 14 amino acids. From germline, CDR1 is SGDLS and CDR2 YYNGEE.

This chain connects TRBV29-1 to TRBJ1-2; TCRdb's assignment of TRBD1 cannot be checked, as there is no DNA. The CDR3 consists of 12 residues. Germline-derived CDR1 and CDR2 are SQVTM and ANQGSEA. The chain's CDR3 is CSGLQGNYGYTF.

The chain combines TRBV6-2 or TRBV6-3 with TRBJ2-1; as DNA is missing, the TRBD1 call by TCRdb cannot be tested. The germline V gene encodes CDR1 MNHEY and CDR2 SVGEGT. The CDR3 has 14 residues. The CDR3 is CASSPPGGPEEQFF.